These 26 T cell receptor beta chains came from one sample sequenced in a study of Ad26.COV2.S vaccination and SARS-CoV-2 variants. Sequencing was performed with immunoSEQ multiplex PCR; in TCRdb, only in-frame clones are kept and a portion is missing. The sample lists 300,000 to 400,000 clones; around 87% were seen once. Documented treatment: around 19 received Ad26.COV2.S at low or high dose, single or two shots; about 5 received placebo; per-sample allocation not given. Material that was analyzed had been drawn on day 63 after the first vaccine or placebo injection. The specimen comprised peripheral blood, sampled in a trial of Ad26.COV2.S vaccine versus placebo. These receptors came from a person between 18 and 65 years old who received the Ad26.COV2.S COVID-19 vaccine or a placebo.

This chain uses TRBV6-5 with TRBJ1-4; TRBD1 might be the D (6 bases). The CDR3 contains 15 residues. In germline, CDR1 is MNHEY, CDR2 SVGAGI. V was shortened by 7 bases and J by 2 bases, with 14 bases between the two germline ends. The CDR3 DNA sequence: TGTGCCAGCAACAAAGGACAGACCACTAATGAAAAACTGTTTTTT. As protein: CASNKGQTTNEKLFF.

The rearrangement uses TRBV5-8 and TRBJ1-1, with D possibly matching TRBD1 (6 bases). V was cut by 2 bases and J by 7 bases, with 15 bases left in between. Looked up from germline, CDR1 is SGHTS and CDR2 is YDEGEE. This CDR3 region has 14 residues. Here the CDR3 DNA reads TGTGCCAGCAGCTTAGAGGGGGTATCGGTTGAAGCTTTCTTT. Its protein product is CASSLEGVSVEAFF.

This clone has a handful of counts. CDR3 bases: TGTGCCTTGAGGACAGGAGTTGGTGGCTACACCTTC. This codes for CALRTGVGGYTF. This chain uses TRBV30 with TRBJ1-2; 7 bases match TRBD1. This CDR3 spans 12 amino acids. The germline V gene encodes CDR1 GTSNPN and CDR2 SVGIG (reference sequence). Trimming took 7 bases from V and 7 from J; bases not matched to a gene: 9.

This chain joins TRBV9 and TRBJ2-1, with TRBD2 identical over 12 bases. With V trimmed by 3 bases and J by 1 base, 8 bases remained unmatched. The CDR3 has 18 residues. From germline, CDR1 is SGDLS and CDR2 YYNGEE. CDR3 bases: TGTGCCAGCAGCGCCCTCGGGACTAGCGGGCCATCCTACAATGAGCAGTTCTTC. Amino acid sequence: CASSALGTSGPSYNEQFF. Supplemented by reference TRBV9 and TRBJ2-1, the full variable domain reads DSGVTQTPKHLITATGQRVTLRCSPRSGDLSVYWYQQSLDQGLQFLIQYYNGEERAKGNILERFSAQQFPDLHSELNLSSLELGDSALYFCASSALGTSGPSYNEQFFGPGTRLTVL.

The J gene is TRBJ1-2, the V gene TRBV3-1 (or the pseudogene TRBV3-2), with 7 nucleotides matching TRBD1. The germline gives CDR1 LGHDT, CDR2 YNNKEL (reference sequence). The V gene end was trimmed by 4 bases and the J gene end by 11 bases; junction bases not matched to a gene: 7. The CDR3 is made up of 12 amino acids. Written as DNA, the CDR3 is TGTGCCAGCAGCCTCCTACAGGGGCGGTACACCTTC. Translated, it gives CASSLLQGRYTF.

The V call is TRBV4-1, the J call TRBJ2-2, with D uncertain. V lost 4 bases and J lost 0, with 6 bases in between. The CDR3 has 14 amino acids. The germline V gene has CDR1 MGHRA and CDR2 YSYEKL. The CDR3 is CASSLRSNTGELFF. CDR3 bases: TGCGCCAGCAGCCTGAGATCGAACACCGGGGAGCTGTTTTTT.

CDR3 loop: CASSLDFQNTIYF. The CDR3 DNA sequence: TGTGCCAGCAGCTTAGATTTCCAAAACACCATATATTTT. The chain joins TRBV11-2 to TRBJ1-3; D not certain. The CDR3 spans 13 residues. The germline V gene has CDR1 SGHAT and CDR2 FQNNGV. Trimming took off 0 bases at V and 6 bases at J, with 6 bases between the two ends.

This chain uses TRBV7-8 with TRBJ1-1, with TRBD1 matching 7 bases. This CDR3 region has 17 residues. Germline V CDR1 and CDR2: SGHVS, FQNEAQ. The J segment lost 1 base and the V segment lost 7 bases, leaving 15 bases of the junction unmatched. The CDR3 DNA is TGTGCCAGCAATTCTCAGGGAGCTCGACAGGGGAACACTGAAGCTTTCTTT. Encoded protein: CASNSQGARQGNTEAFF.

This chain uses TRBV5-6 with TRBJ1-4; TRBD1 agrees at 10 bases. J gave up 7 bases and V 2 bases, and 8 bases lay outside the gene matches. Germline V gives CDR1 SGHDT, CDR2 YYEEEE. The CDR3 is 16 amino acids. CDR3 bases: TGTGCCAGCAGCTTCCCCGGTGGACAGGGGGGTGAAAAACTGTTTTTT. It codes for CASSFPGGQGGEKLFF.

This chain connects TRBV7-2 to TRBJ2-2; D is ambiguous. CDR1 is SGHTA and CDR2 is FQGNSA in the germline V gene. Trimming left V 1 base short and J 6 bases short, with 6 bases between. CDR3 size: 13 residues. In DNA form, the CDR3 reads TGTGCCAGCAGCTTAGTGATCGCCGGGGAGCTGTTTTTT. Its protein is CASSLVIAGELFF.

The chain joins TRBV7-2 to TRBJ1-2; TRBD1 matches 7 bases. With V trimmed by 5 bases and J by 5 bases, 8 bases remained unmatched. CDR3 length: 14 amino acids. Germline CDR1 SGHTA, CDR2 FQGNSA. The CDR3 region has the DNA TGTGCCAGCAGCCCCGGGACAGAATTTTATGGCTACACCTTC. Translating gives CASSPGTEFYGYTF.

The chain uses TRBV5-8 and TRBJ2-4; 9 bases fit TRBD1. Germline V lookup: CDR1 SGHTS, CDR2 YDEGEE. The ends lost 4 bases at V and 9 bases at J; junction bases unmatched: 5. The length of the CDR3 is 13 residues. The CDR3 coding sequence is TGTGCCAGCAGCCGGGACAGGGAGGGCATTCAGTACTTC. This gives the protein CASSRDREGIQYF.

V usage is TRBV30 and J usage is TRBJ1-2; possibly TRBD1 for D (5 bases). The CDR3 loop spans 12 amino acids. V was trimmed by 2 bases and J by 8 bases, leaving 12 bases between them. CDR1 and CDR2 from the germline V gene are GTSNPN and SVGIG (reference sequence). The CDR3 DNA reads as TGTGCCTGGAGTCCGGGGACCGGGGGCTACACCTTC. This gives the protein CAWSPGTGGYTF.

This rearrangement joins TRBV7-9 to TRBJ2-7; D perhaps matches TRBD1 (6 bases). CDR1 SEHNR and CDR2 FQNEAQ come from the germline V gene (reference sequence). V lost 5 bases to trimming and J lost 1 base, with 15 bases between them. CDR3 length equals 15 residues. CDR3 nucleotide sequence: TGTGCCAGCAGCCCCATAATCGGACAGTCCTACGAGCAGTACTTC. Encoded protein: CASSPIIGQSYEQYF. Drawing the rest from reference TRBV7-9 and TRBJ2-7, the complete variable domain is DTGVSQNPRHKITKRGQNVTFRCDPISEHNRLYWYRQTLGQGPEFLTYFQNEAQLEKSRLLSDRFSAERPKGSFSTLEIQRTEQGDSAMYLCASSPIIGQSYEQYFGPGTRLTVT.

The genes are TRBV21-1 and TRBJ1-5. TRBV21-1 is termed a pseudogene. The CDR3 runs to 14 residues. This CDR3 reads CASSGRPLNQPQHF. CDR3 in DNA: TGTGCCAGCAGCGGGAGGCCGCTCAATCAGCCCCAGCATTTT.

This clone was counted only a few times. The chain is built from TRBV7-9 and TRBJ1-3; D might be TRBD1 (5 bases). In germline, CDR1 is SEHNR, CDR2 FQNEAQ (reference sequence). Trimming stripped 1 base from V and 2 bases from J, with 12 bases between. This CDR3 has 16 residues. The CDR3 reads CASSLVSEGAGNTIYF. DNA for the CDR3: TGTGCCAGCAGCTTAGTTTCTGAAGGGGCTGGAAACACCATATATTTT.

CDR3 region: CASSQEGTRNEKLFF. The CDR3 DNA reads as TGCGCCAGCAGCCAAGAGGGAACTAGGAATGAAAAACTGTTTTTT. The chain recombines TRBV4-3 with TRBJ1-4; D uncertain. The V end lost 0 bases, the J end lost 5 bases, and 10 bases lay between the germline ends. The CDR3 is 15 residues long. Germline V gene lookup returns CDR1 LGHNA and CDR2 YSLEER.

The chain has TRBV15 and TRBJ1-5; TRBD1 aligns across 8 bases. The CDR3 length is 17 residues. The germline V gene has CDR1 LNHNV and CDR2 YYDKDF (reference sequence). V lost 2 bases, J lost 4 bases, and 10 bases stayed unmatched. CDR3 coding DNA: TGTGCCACCAGCAGACCAACACCCGGGACAGGAAATCAGCCCCAGCATTTT. Protein: CATSRPTPGTGNQPQHF.

This sequence joins TRBV2 and TRBJ1-4; TRBD1 matches 9 bases. There are 15 residues in the CDR3. V trimming: 6 bases; J trimming: 4 bases; junction bases outside the gene matches: 6. Germline lookup yields CDR1 SNHLY and CDR2 FYNNEI. The CDR3: CASRADRGFNEKLFF. In DNA form, the CDR3 reads TGTGCCAGCAGGGCTGACAGGGGGTTTAATGAAAAACTGTTTTTT.

The chain joins TRBV7-8 to TRBJ2-5; D remains ambiguous. In germline, CDR1 is SGHVS, CDR2 FQNEAQ. The ends were cut back, 1 base at V and 3 bases at J, with 9 bases in the middle. The CDR3 totals 14 residues. Here the CDR3 reads CASSLGRREETQYF. Here the CDR3 DNA reads TGTGCCAGCAGCTTAGGACGTAGGGAAGAGACCCAGTACTTC.

The chain recombines TRBV18 with TRBJ2-7; weak D call: TRBD2 (6 bases). Looked up from germline, CDR1 is KGHSH and CDR2 is LQKENI. The germline V and J ends were trimmed by 6 bases and 5 bases, with 8 bases remaining between them. This CDR3 spans 11 amino acids. CDR3 in amino acids: CASSGGDEQYF. For the CDR3, the DNA is TGTGCCAGCTCTGGAGGGGACGAGCAGTACTTC.

This clone is a singleton in its sample. The chain recombines TRBV10-3 with TRBJ2-1, with TRBD2 matching over 8 bases. The germline CDR1 and CDR2 sequences are ENHRY and SYGVKD. The junction had 8 bases not matched to a gene; V was cut back by 1 base and J by 3 bases. The CDR3 has 17 amino acids. CDR3 region: CAISELSSGGRYNEQFF. In nucleotides, the CDR3 is TGTGCCATCAGTGAGTTAAGTTCGGGGGGGCGCTACAATGAGCAGTTCTTC.

V is TRBV7-2 and J is TRBJ2-3, with D perhaps matching TRBD1 (5 bases). V lost 5 bases to trimming and J lost 0 bases, with 15 bases between them. The CDR3 has 16 amino acids. Germline CDR1 and CDR2: SGHTA and FQGNSA. The CDR3 protein is CASSPYRFSSTDTQYF. Written as DNA, the CDR3 is TGTGCCAGCAGCCCTTACAGGTTTTCTAGCACAGATACGCAGTATTTT.

The V gene is TRBV9, the J gene TRBJ1-1, with D perhaps TRBD1 (5 bases). V dropped 4 bases and J dropped 8 bases, with 15 bases sitting between them. Germline V gene sequence: CDR1 SGDLS, CDR2 YYNGEE. CDR3 size: 13 residues. The CDR3 bases are TGTGCCAGCAGCCCGAGGCCGGGGGGAGAAGCTTTCTTT. This codes for CASSPRPGGEAFF.

J is TRBJ2-3 and V is TRBV12-3 or TRBV12-4; D uncertain. CDR3 length: 11 amino acids. V was cut by 6 bases and J by 6 bases, with 7 bases left in between. The CDR3 bases are TGTGCCAGCAGGAGCAAGGATACGCAGTATTTT. Its protein product is CASRSKDTQYF.

The V gene is TRBV30, the J gene TRBJ1-5; tentatively, D is TRBD1 (5 bases). V was shortened by 1 base and J by 6 bases, with 13 bases between the two germline ends. The germline gives CDR1 GTSNPN, CDR2 SVGIG (reference sequence). The CDR3 loop spans 14 amino acids. The CDR3 sequence: CAWSAGHLSQPQHF. CDR3 bases: TGTGCCTGGAGTGCCGGACATCTCAGTCAGCCCCAGCATTTT.